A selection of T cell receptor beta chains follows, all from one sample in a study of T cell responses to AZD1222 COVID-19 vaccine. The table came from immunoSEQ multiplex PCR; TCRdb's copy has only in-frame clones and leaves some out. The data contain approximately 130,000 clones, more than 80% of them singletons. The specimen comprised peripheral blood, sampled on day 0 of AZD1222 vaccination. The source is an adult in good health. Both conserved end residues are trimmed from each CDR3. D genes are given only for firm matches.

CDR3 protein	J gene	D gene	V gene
ASSPRRRAAQY	TRBJ2-3	.	TRBV6-5
ASSLTDFNYGYT	TRBJ1-2	.	TRBV5-1
ASSSRKGDEQF	TRBJ2-1	.	TRBV19
ASSPKTDFGYT	TRBJ1-2	.	TRBV2
ASSVGTALGAQY	TRBJ2-5	TRBD1	TRBV11-2
ASSLASRTPSSYNEQF	TRBJ2-1	.	TRBV7-2
ASSEGVIQETQY	TRBJ2-5	.	TRBV6-1
ASSALSYGYT	TRBJ1-2	.	TRBV13
ASNPASWSTEAF	TRBJ1-1	.	TRBV28
ASSDLSGRGSYEQY	TRBJ2-7	TRBD2	TRBV10-1
ASRLQGKAF	TRBJ1-1	TRBD1	TRBV28
ASSPRHRANTEAF	TRBJ1-1	.	TRBV7-8
ASSHDTGGHEQF	TRBJ2-1	TRBD1	TRBV18
ASSLPSNYGYT	TRBJ1-2	.	TRBV7-2
ASSPALWAV	TRBJ2-1	.	TRBV5-8
ASSAPRSANYGYT	TRBJ1-2	.	TRBV9
SVPPDDGMDGYT	TRBJ1-2	.	TRBV29-1
ASRSQGTQDRYEQY	TRBJ2-7	TRBD1	TRBV7-8
ASSLAGGPGEQY	TRBJ2-7	TRBD2	TRBV7-2
ASSTNRDRGPQPQH	TRBJ1-5	TRBD1	TRBV19
ASSYSTGGYGYT	TRBJ1-2	TRBD1	TRBV6-2/TRBV6-3
ASIHPGTGGKQY	TRBJ2-7	TRBD1	TRBV6-5
AISESGKSDEKLF	TRBJ1-4	.	TRBV10-3
ASSLSAGIQETQY	TRBJ2-5	TRBD2	TRBV7-2
ASSTTGSTQY	TRBJ2-3	TRBD1	TRBV6-2/TRBV6-3
ASSGFGVATGELF	TRBJ2-2	.	TRBV5-1